A single sample is the source of the 29 T cell receptor beta chains below, sequenced in a study of blood T cells in healthy people across ages. Primers used in a second PCR of roughly 6 to 11 cycles were a sample-barcoded 5' primer and a J-beta primer mix. TCRdb used MiXCR to reprocess the 5' RACE reads, holding one entry per CDR3 protein. The sample lists around 1,500,000 distinct CDR3 sequences, approximately 28% seen once, with around 7.7% in the top ten. Sequencing was performed on blood. All receptors derive from a woman aged 25 to 39 in good health.

The chain joins TRBV9 to TRBJ2-3, with TRBD2 identical over 9 bases. Trimming removed 7 bases from V and 3 bases from J; junction bases left unmatched: 6. The CDR3 runs to 14 residues. Looked up from germline, CDR1 is SGDLS and CDR2 is YYNGEE. CDR3: CASHSGSVTDTQYF. CDR3 coding DNA: TGTGCCAGCCATAGCGGGAGCGTAACAGATACGCAGTATTTT.

This clonotype was observed a few times. V and J are TRBV10-3 and TRBJ2-5; 11 nucleotides line up with TRBD2. V gave up 4 bases and J gave up 4 bases; unmatched junction bases: 2. The CDR3 contains 14 residues. The germline V gene has CDR1 ENHRY and CDR2 SYGVKD. CDR3 region: CAISALAGGETQYF. The CDR3 DNA is TGTGCCATCAGTGCTCTAGCGGGGGGAGAGACCCAGTACTTC.

In its sample, this clonotype was seen a few times. The chain is built from TRBV12-3 or TRBV12-4 and TRBJ2-7; 8 nucleotides line up with TRBD2. The CDR3 spans 16 residues. V lost 7 bases, J lost 3 bases, and 14 bases stayed unmatched. The CDR3 DNA reads as TGTGCCAGCACCCCCCAGGCGCGGGGGGCTGTCTACGAGCAGTACTTC. Translating gives CASTPQARGAVYEQYF.

The CDR3 loop is CASSPEGRGFNQPQHF. The CDR3 nucleotides are TGTGCCAGCAGCCCAGAAGGACGGGGTTTCAATCAGCCCCAGCATTTT. The chain recombines TRBV7-2 with TRBJ1-5, with D unresolved. V lost 5 bases and J 3 bases, leaving 17 bases between the germline ends. This CDR3 contains 16 residues. Germline loops: CDR1 SGHTA, CDR2 FQGNSA.

V gene TRBV20-1 combines with J gene TRBJ1-2; 10 bases map to TRBD1. The CDR3 consists of 13 residues. Trimming cost V 4 bases and J 11 bases; bases outside gene matches: 10. The germline CDR1 and CDR2 sequences are DFQATT and SNEGSKA (reference sequence). The CDR3 sequence: CSATDGDRGWYTF. CDR3 DNA sequence: TGCAGTGCTACCGATGGGGACAGGGGTTGGTACACCTTC.

This clonotype showed up just a few times. This rearrangement joins TRBV30 to TRBJ2-7; the match to TRBD2 covers 7 bases. The V gene end was trimmed by 5 bases and the J gene end by 4 bases; junction bases not matched to a gene: 8. This CDR3 comprises 13 residues. CDR1 GTSNPN and CDR2 SVGIG come from the germline V gene (reference sequence). DNA of the CDR3: TGTGCCTGGGGGGAGGGAGCCGCTTACGAGCAGTACTTC. Amino acids: CAWGEGAAYEQYF.

The chain joins TRBV2 to TRBJ2-7, with TRBD1 matching 7 bases. V trimming: 7 bases; J trimming: 0 bases; junction bases outside the gene matches: 9. Germline V lookup: CDR1 SNHLY, CDR2 FYNNEI. The CDR3 has 15 amino acids. The CDR3 bases are TGTGCCAGCAACAGGGGCAGGGGCTCCTCCTACGAGCAGTACTTC. It codes for CASNRGRGSSYEQYF.

This clonotype has just a few counts. The chain has TRBV20-1 and TRBJ2-1; the D call may be TRBD1 or TRBD2 (5 bases each). The CDR3 runs 13 residues. V was pared by 5 bases and J by 5 bases, with 13 bases between. Germline assignment: CDR1 DFQATT and CDR2 SNEGSKA (reference sequence). CDR3 DNA: TGCAGTGCTCGACGGGGCAGGGACAATGAGCAGTTCTTC. Amino acids: CSARRGRDNEQFF.

This clonotype came up many times. The chain uses TRBV20-1 and TRBJ1-2; D not resolved. The CDR3 spans 12 residues. Looked up from germline, CDR1 is DFQATT and CDR2 is SNEGSKA (reference sequence). Trimming took off 3 bases at V and 0 bases at J, with 5 bases between the two ends. The CDR3 sequence is CSASAANYGYTF. The CDR3 DNA reads as TGCAGTGCTAGCGCAGCTAACTATGGCTACACCTTC.

The chain uses TRBV20-1 and TRBJ2-7; a weak D match, TRBD1 (6 bases). The germline V gene has CDR1 DFQATT and CDR2 SNEGSKA (reference sequence). This CDR3 spans 13 amino acids. Deletions cut 2 bases from V and 3 bases from J, with 11 bases between. In DNA, the CDR3 is TGCAGTGCTAGAAAAGGGGGTTACTACGAGCAGTACTTC. As protein: CSARKGGYYEQYF.

This clonotype has at least ten counts. The chain has TRBV20-1 and TRBJ2-5, with D perhaps being TRBD1 or TRBD2 (5 bases each). The CDR3 contains 12 residues. Trimming removed 6 bases at V and 4 bases at J, with 12 bases between. Looked up from germline, CDR1 is DFQATT and CDR2 is SNEGSKA (reference sequence). Written as DNA, the CDR3 is TGCAGTGCGCCCGTGGGGACAGAGACCCAGTACTTC. As protein: CSAPVGTETQYF.

The J gene is TRBJ2-3, the V gene TRBV20-1; 8 positions match TRBD1. Germline loops: CDR1 DFQATT, CDR2 SNEGSKA (reference sequence). Germline trimming cut 6 bases from V and 1 base from J; bases unmatched to any gene: 9. The CDR3 spans 15 residues. CDR3 in DNA: TGCAGTGCCCTCCAGGGGGCGGCCGGCACAGATACGCAGTATTTT. It codes for CSALQGAAGTDTQYF.

CDR3 in amino acids: CASSLARGLGQSMYEQYF. CDR3 bases: TGCGCCAGCAGCTTGGCGCGGGGATTAGGACAGTCTATGTACGAGCAGTACTTC. The chain has TRBV5-1 and TRBJ2-7, with D perhaps assigned TRBD1 or TRBD2 (6 bases each). This CDR3 is built from 18 residues. Germline CDR1 and CDR2: SGHRS and YFSETQ. V lost 0 bases, J lost 4 bases, and 23 bases lay in between. Looking up the rest from reference TRBV5-1 and TRBJ2-7 gives the full variable domain: KAGVTQTPRYLIKTRGQQVTLSCSPISGHRSVSWYQQTPGQGLQFLFEYFSETQRNKGNFPGRFSGRQFSNSRSEMNVSTLELGDSALYLCASSLARGLGQSMYEQYFGPGTRLTVT.

This clonotype was recorded a few times. One junction end does not reproduce the germline sequence, and a read error may be involved. The chain's CDR3 is CASSLSKGGQETQYF. CDR3 in DNA: TGTGCCAGCAGTTTATCCAAGGGGGGACAAGAGACCCAGTACTTT. The chain links TRBV27 to TRBJ2-5, with D tentatively TRBD1 or TRBD2 (6 bases each). Germline values: CDR1 MNHEY, CDR2 SMNVEV (reference sequence). CDR3 length equals 15 residues.

The chain has TRBV24-1 and TRBJ2-5; TRBD1 might be the D (6 bases). From germline, CDR1 is KGHDR and CDR2 SFDVKD. The CDR3 sequence is 13 residues long. Trimming cost V 2 bases and J 3 bases, with 6 bases left between them. DNA of the CDR3: TGTGCCACCAGTGATTGGACAGAAGAGACCCAGTACTTC. It is translated as CATSDWTEETQYF.

To note about this clonotype: One base away lies a much larger clone, so this may be a sequencing read error. V gene TRBV10-3 combines with J gene TRBJ2-7; weak D call: TRBD2 (5 bases). The CDR3 totals 12 residues. The germline CDR1 and CDR2 sequences are ENHRY and SYGVKD. The CDR3 nucleotides are TGTGTCATCAGTGATGAGGGCTACGAGCAGTACTTC. Its translation: CVISDEGYEQYF.

Of note for this clonotype: A much larger clone lies a single base off, so this may be a read error. The V gene is TRBV11-3, the J gene TRBJ2-1, with 12 bases that match TRBD2. The assigned J gene may be wrong: the sequence end matches TRBJ2-7 better. Per the germline V gene, CDR1 is SGHNT and CDR2 is YENEEA. The CDR3 totals 15 residues. CDR3 nucleotide sequence: TGTGCCAGCACCTGGACTAGCGGGGATACCTACGAGCAGTACTTC. Translating gives CASTWTSGDTYEQYF.

Regarding this clonotype: Sequence at one end of the junction differs from germline and may be a read error. The chain has TRBV6-5 and TRBJ1-2; D not resolved. The CDR3 is made up of 12 amino acids. Germline lookup yields CDR1 MNHEY and CDR2 SVGAGI. The CDR3 bases are TGTGCCAACAGTCCCCGCGGCGGTGGTTACACCTTC. Translation: CANSPRGGGYTF.

There are many counts of this clonotype. The chain links TRBV4-3 to TRBJ2-5; D is perhaps TRBD2 (5 bases). The assigned J gene may be wrong: the sequence end matches TRBJ2-7 better. This CDR3 is built from 16 residues. Germline CDR1 reads LGHNA; CDR2 reads YSLEER. The CDR3 DNA reads TGCGCCAGCAGCCAAGATAGAGCCGGAGGAAGCGCCGAGCAGTACTTC. This codes for CASSQDRAGGSAEQYF.

Comments on this clonotype: At one end, the junction sequence differs from germline, possibly due to a read error. This chain uses TRBV5-6 with TRBJ1-1; weak D call: TRBD1 (5 bases). The CDR3 has 16 residues. Germline values: CDR1 SGHDT, CDR2 YYEEEE. The CDR3 DNA sequence: TGTTCCAGCAGAACAGGACCGGGGATTGGGCACCCTGAAGCTTTCTTT. It is translated as CSSRTGPGIGHPEAFF.

This clonotype came up a few times. The chain joins TRBV20-1 to TRBJ2-3, with 8 bases identical to TRBD1. This CDR3 contains 16 residues. In germline, CDR1 is DFQATT, CDR2 SNEGSKA (reference sequence). Losses at the gene ends were 1 base for V and 6 bases for J; bases not matched to a gene: 12. DNA for the CDR3: TGCAGTGCTAGAGCCCAGGGGGCCTATCCGGCGGATACGCAGTATTTT. It yields the protein CSARAQGAYPADTQYF.

This sequence joins TRBV25-1 and TRBJ2-1, with D possibly TRBD1 on 5 matching bases. Trimming stripped 3 bases from V and 4 bases from J, with 13 bases between. The CDR3 runs to 15 residues. Per the germline V gene, CDR1 is MGHDK and CDR2 is SYGVNS. The CDR3 nucleotides are TGTGCCAGCAGTGAGAGTTCGGACACTTACAATGAGCAGTTCTTC. Translated, it gives CASSESSDTYNEQFF.

The chain couples TRBV7-2 to TRBJ2-4; 8 bases fit TRBD1. The junction had 11 bases not matched to a gene; V was cut back by 4 bases and J by 15 bases. This CDR3 spans 13 amino acids. The germline V gene has CDR1 SGHTA and CDR2 FQGNSA. CDR3 DNA sequence: TGTGCCAGCAGCTCCCCAGGACAGGGCTCTCCGTACTTC. Translating it yields CASSSPGQGSPYF.

The gene calls are TRBV7-2 and TRBJ2-7, with D tentatively TRBD1 or TRBD2 (6 bases each). The CDR3 is made up of 15 amino acids. The V and J ends lost 4 bases and 6 bases respectively, with 19 bases between them. CDR1 and CDR2 (germline): SGHTA, FQGNSA. The chain's CDR3 is CASSSARGALSEQYF. The DNA of the CDR3 is TGTGCCAGCAGCTCCGCAAGGGGGGCTTTAAGCGAGCAGTACTTC.

The V call is TRBV27, the J call TRBJ2-1; D possibly corresponds to TRBD2 (7 bases). CDR3 size: 16 residues. Trimming took off 1 base at V and 3 bases at J, with 13 bases between the two ends. CDR1 is MNHEY and CDR2 is SMNVEV in the germline V gene (reference sequence). CDR3 loop: CASSLWGAGDYNEQFF. DNA of the CDR3: TGTGCCAGCAGTTTATGGGGGGCGGGGGACTACAATGAGCAGTTCTTC.

The sample holds a few counts of this clonotype. The J gene is TRBJ2-7, the V gene TRBV29-1; D gene unclear. Trimming pared 7 bases from V and 3 bases from J, leaving 10 bases between. This CDR3 has 11 residues. CDR1 and CDR2 (germline): SQVTM, ANQGSEA. The CDR3 coding sequence is TGCAGCGCCGTTGTCCTCTACGAGCAGTACTTC. Encoded protein: CSAVVLYEQYF.

The rearrangement links TRBV9 to TRBJ2-7; TRBD2 aligns across 15 bases. Germline-derived CDR1 and CDR2 are SGDLS and YYNGEE. J lost 7 bases, V lost 0 bases, and 11 bases had no gene match. The CDR3 extends over 18 amino acids. CDR3 bases: TGTGCCAGCAGCGTAGGGACTAGCGGGGGGGCCAACCTGGATGAGCAGTACTTC. It specifies CASSVGTSGGANLDEQYF.

As regards this clonotype: A much larger clone is a single base away; this may be a read error. This chain links TRBV7-9 with TRBJ2-6; the D gene is possibly TRBD1 (5 bases). Germline V gene lookup returns CDR1 SEHNR and CDR2 FQNEAQ (reference sequence). The CDR3 has 15 residues. CDR3 protein: CASSLGISGASVLTF. The CDR3 bases are TGTGCCAGCAGCTTAGGAATCTCTGGGGCCAGCGTCCTGACTTTC.

The chain combines TRBV7-2 with TRBJ1-5; D unresolved. The CDR3 runs 15 residues. Germline V gene sequence: CDR1 SGHTA, CDR2 FQGNSA. Trimming stripped 5 bases from V and 7 bases from J, with 18 bases between. This CDR3 reads CASSQRTGLGQPQHF. The CDR3, as DNA: TGTGCCAGCAGCCAAAGAACCGGGTTGGGGCAGCCCCAGCATTTT.